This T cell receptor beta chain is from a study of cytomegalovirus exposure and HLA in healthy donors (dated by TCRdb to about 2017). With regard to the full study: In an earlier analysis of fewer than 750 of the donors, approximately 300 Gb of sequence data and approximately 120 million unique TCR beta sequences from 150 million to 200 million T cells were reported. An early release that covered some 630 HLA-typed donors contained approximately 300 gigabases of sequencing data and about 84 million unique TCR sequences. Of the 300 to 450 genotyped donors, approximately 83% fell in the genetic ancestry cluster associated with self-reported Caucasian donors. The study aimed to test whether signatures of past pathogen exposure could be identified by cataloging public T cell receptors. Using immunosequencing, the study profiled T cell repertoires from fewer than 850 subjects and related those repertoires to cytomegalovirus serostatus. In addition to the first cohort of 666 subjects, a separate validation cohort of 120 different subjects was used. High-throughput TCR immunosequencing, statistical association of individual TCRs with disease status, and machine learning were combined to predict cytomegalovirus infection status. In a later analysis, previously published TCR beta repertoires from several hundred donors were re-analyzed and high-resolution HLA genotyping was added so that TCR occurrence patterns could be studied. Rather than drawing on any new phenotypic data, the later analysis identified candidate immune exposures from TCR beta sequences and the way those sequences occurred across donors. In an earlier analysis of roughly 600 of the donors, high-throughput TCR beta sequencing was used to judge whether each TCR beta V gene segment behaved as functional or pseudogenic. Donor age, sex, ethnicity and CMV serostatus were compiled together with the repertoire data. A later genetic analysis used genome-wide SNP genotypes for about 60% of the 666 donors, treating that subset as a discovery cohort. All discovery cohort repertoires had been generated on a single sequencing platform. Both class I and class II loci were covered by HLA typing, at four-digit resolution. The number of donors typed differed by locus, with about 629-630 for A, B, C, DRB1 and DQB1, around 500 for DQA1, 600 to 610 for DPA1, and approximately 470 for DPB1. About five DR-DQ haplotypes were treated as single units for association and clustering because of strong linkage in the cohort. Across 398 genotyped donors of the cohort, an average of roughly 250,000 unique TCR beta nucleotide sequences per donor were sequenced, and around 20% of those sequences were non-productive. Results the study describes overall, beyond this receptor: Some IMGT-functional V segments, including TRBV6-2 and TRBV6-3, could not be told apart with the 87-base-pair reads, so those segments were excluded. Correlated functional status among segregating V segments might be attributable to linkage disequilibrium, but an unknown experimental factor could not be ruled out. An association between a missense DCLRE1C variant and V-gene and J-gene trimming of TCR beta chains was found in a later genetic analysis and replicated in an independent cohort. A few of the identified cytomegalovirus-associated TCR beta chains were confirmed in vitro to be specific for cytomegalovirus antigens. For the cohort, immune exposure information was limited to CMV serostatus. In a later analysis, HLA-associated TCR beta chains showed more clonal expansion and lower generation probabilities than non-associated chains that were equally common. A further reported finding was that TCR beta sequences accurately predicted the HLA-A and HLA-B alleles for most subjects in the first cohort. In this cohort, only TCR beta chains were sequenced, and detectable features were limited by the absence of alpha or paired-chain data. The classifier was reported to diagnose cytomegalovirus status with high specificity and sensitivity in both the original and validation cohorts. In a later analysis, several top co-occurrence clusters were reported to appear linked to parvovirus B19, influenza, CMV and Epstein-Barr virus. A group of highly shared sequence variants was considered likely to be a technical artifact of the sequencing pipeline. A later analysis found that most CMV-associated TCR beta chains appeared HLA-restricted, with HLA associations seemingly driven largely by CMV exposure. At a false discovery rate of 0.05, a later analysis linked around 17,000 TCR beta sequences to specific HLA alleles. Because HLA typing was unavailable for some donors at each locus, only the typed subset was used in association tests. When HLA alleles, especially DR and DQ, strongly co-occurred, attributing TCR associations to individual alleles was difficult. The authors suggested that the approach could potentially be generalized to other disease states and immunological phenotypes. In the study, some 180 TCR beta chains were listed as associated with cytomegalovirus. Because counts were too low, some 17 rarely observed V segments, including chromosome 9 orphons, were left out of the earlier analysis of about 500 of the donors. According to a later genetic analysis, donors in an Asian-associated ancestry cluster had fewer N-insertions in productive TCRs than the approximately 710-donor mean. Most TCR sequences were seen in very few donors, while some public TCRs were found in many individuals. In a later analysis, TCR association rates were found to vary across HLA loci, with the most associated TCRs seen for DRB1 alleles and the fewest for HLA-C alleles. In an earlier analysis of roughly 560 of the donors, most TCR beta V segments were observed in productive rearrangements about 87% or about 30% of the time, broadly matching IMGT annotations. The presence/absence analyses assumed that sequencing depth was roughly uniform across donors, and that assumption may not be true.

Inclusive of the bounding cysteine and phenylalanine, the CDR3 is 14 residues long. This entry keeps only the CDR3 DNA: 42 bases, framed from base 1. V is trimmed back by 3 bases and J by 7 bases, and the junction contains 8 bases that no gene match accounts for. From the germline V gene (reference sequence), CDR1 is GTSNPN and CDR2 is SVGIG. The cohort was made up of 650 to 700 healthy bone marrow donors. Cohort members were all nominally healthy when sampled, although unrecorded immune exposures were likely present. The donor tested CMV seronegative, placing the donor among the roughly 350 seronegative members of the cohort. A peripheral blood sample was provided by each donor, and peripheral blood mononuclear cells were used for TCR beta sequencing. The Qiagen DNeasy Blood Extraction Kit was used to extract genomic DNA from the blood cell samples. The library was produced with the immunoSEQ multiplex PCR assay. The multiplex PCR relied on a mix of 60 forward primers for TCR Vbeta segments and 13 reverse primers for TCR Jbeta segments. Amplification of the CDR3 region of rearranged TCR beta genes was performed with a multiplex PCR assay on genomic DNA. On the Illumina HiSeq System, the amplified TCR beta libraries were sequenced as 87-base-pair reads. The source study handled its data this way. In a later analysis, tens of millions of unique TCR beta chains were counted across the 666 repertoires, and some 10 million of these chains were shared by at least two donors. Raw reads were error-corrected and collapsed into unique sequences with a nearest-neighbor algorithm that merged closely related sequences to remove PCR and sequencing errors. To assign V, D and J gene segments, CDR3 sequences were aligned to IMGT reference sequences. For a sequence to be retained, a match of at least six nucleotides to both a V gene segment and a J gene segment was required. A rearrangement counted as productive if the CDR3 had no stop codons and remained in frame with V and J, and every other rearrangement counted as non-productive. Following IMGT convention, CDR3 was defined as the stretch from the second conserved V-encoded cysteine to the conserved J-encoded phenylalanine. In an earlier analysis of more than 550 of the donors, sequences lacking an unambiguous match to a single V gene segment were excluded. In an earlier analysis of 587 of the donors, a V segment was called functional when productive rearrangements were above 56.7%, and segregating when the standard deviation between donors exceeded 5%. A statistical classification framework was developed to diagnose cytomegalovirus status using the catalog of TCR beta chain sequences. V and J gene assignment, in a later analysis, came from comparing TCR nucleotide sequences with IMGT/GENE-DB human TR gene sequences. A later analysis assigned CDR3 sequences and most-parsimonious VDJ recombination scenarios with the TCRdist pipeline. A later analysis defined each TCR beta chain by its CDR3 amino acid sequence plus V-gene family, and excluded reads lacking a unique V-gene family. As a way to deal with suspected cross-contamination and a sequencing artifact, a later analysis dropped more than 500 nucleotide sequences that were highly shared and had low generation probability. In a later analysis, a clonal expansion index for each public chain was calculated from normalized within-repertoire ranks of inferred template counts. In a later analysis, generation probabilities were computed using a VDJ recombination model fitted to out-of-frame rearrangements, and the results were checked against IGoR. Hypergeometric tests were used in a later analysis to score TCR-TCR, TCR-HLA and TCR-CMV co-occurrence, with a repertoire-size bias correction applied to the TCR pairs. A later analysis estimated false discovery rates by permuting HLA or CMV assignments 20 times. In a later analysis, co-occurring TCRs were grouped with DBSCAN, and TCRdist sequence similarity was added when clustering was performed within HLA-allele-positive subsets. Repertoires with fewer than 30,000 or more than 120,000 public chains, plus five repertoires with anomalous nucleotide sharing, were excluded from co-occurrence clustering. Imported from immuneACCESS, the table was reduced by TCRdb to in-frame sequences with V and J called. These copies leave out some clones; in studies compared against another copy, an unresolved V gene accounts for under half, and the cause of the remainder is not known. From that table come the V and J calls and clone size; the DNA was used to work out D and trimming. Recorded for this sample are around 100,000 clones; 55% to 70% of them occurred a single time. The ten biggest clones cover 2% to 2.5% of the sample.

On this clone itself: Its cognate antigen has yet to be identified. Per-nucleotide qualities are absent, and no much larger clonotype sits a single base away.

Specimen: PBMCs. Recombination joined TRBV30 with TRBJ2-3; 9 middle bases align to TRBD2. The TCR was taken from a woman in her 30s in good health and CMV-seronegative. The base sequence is TGTGCCTGGAGGATGGCGGGAGGGCTAAATACGCAGTATTTT. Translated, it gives CAWRMAGGLNTQYF.